These T cell receptor beta chains were read from a single sample in a study of blood T cell repertoires in COVID-19. The table came from immunoSEQ multiplex PCR; TCRdb's copy has only in-frame clones and leaves some out. Among 63,000 or so clones, over 80% were seen once, and the ten largest hold 35% to 50%. Sequenced input: peripheral blood. Receptors were obtained from a human donor in a cohort sampled during active COVID-19. Each CDR3 is given with its conserved first and last residue. The order of the fields is clone size, J gene, V gene, D gene, CDR3 protein, CDR3 DNA. D genes are given only for firm matches. Clone size is given for some rows only: seen once, a few or many times, or a class if the clone is expanded.

clone size: NA
J gene: TRBJ1-3
V gene: TRBV7-3
D gene: NA
CDR3 protein: CASSPGFSGNTIYF
CDR3 DNA: TGTGCCAGCAGCCCAGGGTTTTCTGGAAACACCATATATTTT

clone size: NA
J gene: TRBJ2-1
V gene: TRBV30
D gene: TRBD2
CDR3 protein: CAWSLSGEPYNEQFF
CDR3 DNA: TGTGCCTGGAGTTTAAGCGGGGAACCTTACAATGAGCAGTTCTTC

clone size: NA
J gene: TRBJ2-5
V gene: TRBV30
D gene: NA
CDR3 protein: CAWSVRQETQYF
CDR3 DNA: TGTGCCTGGAGTGTCCGTCAAGAGACCCAGTACTTC

clone size: NA
J gene: TRBJ1-6
V gene: TRBV6-5
D gene: TRBD1
CDR3 protein: CASSYQGDNSPLHF
CDR3 DNA: TGTGCCAGCAGTTACCAGGGGGACAATTCACCCCTCCACTTT

clone size: few
J gene: TRBJ2-3
V gene: TRBV4-3
D gene: TRBD2
CDR3 protein: CASSQVHPAGGGDTQYF
CDR3 DNA: TGCGCCAGCAGCCAAGTCCACCCAGCGGGGGGAGGAGATACGCAGTATTTT

clone size: NA
J gene: TRBJ2-7
V gene: TRBV11-2
D gene: TRBD2
CDR3 protein: CASRMQQGLAGVSYEQYF
CDR3 DNA: TGTGCCAGCAGAATGCAACAGGGACTAGCGGGGGTTTCCTACGAGCAGTACTTC

clone size: NA
J gene: TRBJ2-2
V gene: TRBV6-6
D gene: NA
CDR3 protein: CASSYSNAYTGELFF
CDR3 DNA: TGTGCCAGCAGTTACTCGAACGCCTATACCGGGGAGCTGTTTTTT

clone size: NA
J gene: TRBJ2-5
V gene: TRBV7-8
D gene: TRBD1
CDR3 protein: CASSIERQGSRETQYF
CDR3 DNA: TGTGCCAGCAGCATTGAGCGACAGGGGTCTAGGGAGACCCAGTACTTC

clone size: NA
J gene: TRBJ2-1
V gene: TRBV9
D gene: NA
CDR3 protein: CASSPPHSSYNEQFF
CDR3 DNA: TGTGCCAGCAGCCCCCCACACAGCTCCTACAATGAGCAGTTCTTC

clone size: NA
J gene: TRBJ2-7
V gene: TRBV6-5
D gene: NA
CDR3 protein: CASIRGRDFYEQYF
CDR3 DNA: TGTGCCAGCATTAGGGGTCGAGACTTTTACGAGCAGTACTTC

clone size: NA
J gene: TRBJ2-5
V gene: TRBV5-1
D gene: TRBD2
CDR3 protein: CASIGLAGTETQYF
CDR3 DNA: TGCGCCAGCATTGGACTAGCGGGGACAGAGACCCAGTACTTC

clone size: NA
J gene: TRBJ2-4
V gene: TRBV21-1
D gene: NA
CDR3 protein: CASSTRDCLAKNIQYF
CDR3 DNA: TGTGCCAGCAGTACGAGGGACTGTCTAGCCAAAAACATTCAGTACTTC

clone size: NA
J gene: TRBJ2-3
V gene: TRBV2
D gene: NA
CDR3 protein: CASSRLVTDTQYF
CDR3 DNA: TGTGCCAGCAGCCGACTAGTCACAGATACGCAGTATTTT

clone size: NA
J gene: TRBJ2-3
V gene: TRBV19
D gene: TRBD2
CDR3 protein: CASSTPRSTSGASTDTQYF
CDR3 DNA: TGTGCCAGTAGTACCCCTCGTTCGACTAGCGGGGCTAGCACAGATACGCAGTATTTT

clone size: NA
J gene: TRBJ2-7
V gene: TRBV19
D gene: NA
CDR3 protein: CASSIVGGYEQYF
CDR3 DNA: TGTGCCAGTAGTATCGTGGGGGGCTACGAGCAGTACTTC

clone size: NA
J gene: TRBJ2-5
V gene: TRBV4-2
D gene: TRBD2
CDR3 protein: CASSQEPAGGQETQYF
CDR3 DNA: TGTGCCAGCAGCCAAGAACCAGCGGGGGGACAAGAGACCCAGTACTTC

clone size: NA
J gene: TRBJ2-5
V gene: TRBV20-1
D gene: NA
CDR3 protein: CSATFEVIQYF
CDR3 DNA: TGCAGTGCTACGTTTGAGGTTATCCAGTACTTC

clone size: NA
J gene: TRBJ1-1
V gene: TRBV30
D gene: NA
CDR3 protein: CAWSGQVGTEAFF
CDR3 DNA: TGTGCCTGGAGTGGACAGGTCGGCACTGAAGCTTTCTTT

clone size: NA
J gene: TRBJ1-3
V gene: TRBV5-6
D gene: NA
CDR3 protein: CASSHSGNTIYF
CDR3 DNA: TGTGCCAGCAGCCACTCTGGAAACACCATATATTTT

clone size: medium-sized
J gene: TRBJ1-5
V gene: TRBV6-5
D gene: NA
CDR3 protein: CASNDRHSNQPQHF
CDR3 DNA: TGTGCCAGCAACGACAGACATAGCAATCAGCCCCAGCATTTT

clone size: NA
J gene: TRBJ2-3
V gene: TRBV18
D gene: NA
CDR3 protein: CASYRRRDSSTDTQYF
CDR3 DNA: TGTGCCAGCTACAGAAGGAGGGACTCTAGCACAGATACGCAGTATTTT

clone size: few
J gene: TRBJ2-7
V gene: TRBV7-2
D gene: NA
CDR3 protein: CASSFTRNYEQYF
CDR3 DNA: TGTGCCAGCAGCTTTACTAGAAACTACGAGCAGTACTTC

clone size: NA
J gene: TRBJ2-5
V gene: TRBV5-1
D gene: TRBD1
CDR3 protein: CASSLEGGASETQYF
CDR3 DNA: TGCGCCAGCAGCTTGGAAGGGGGCGCCTCGGAGACCCAGTACTTC

clone size: NA
J gene: TRBJ1-4
V gene: TRBV10-1
D gene: TRBD1
CDR3 protein: CASRGQGLGDEKLFF
CDR3 DNA: TGCGCCAGCAGGGGACAGGGTCTGGGGGATGAAAAACTGTTTTTT

clone size: NA
J gene: TRBJ1-2
V gene: TRBV14
D gene: TRBD1
CDR3 protein: CASSQDEGANYGYTF
CDR3 DNA: TGTGCCAGCAGCCAAGATGAGGGGGCGAACTATGGCTACACCTTC

clone size: NA
J gene: TRBJ2-2
V gene: TRBV5-1
D gene: NA
CDR3 protein: CASSFKGEKDTGELFF
CDR3 DNA: TGCGCCAGCAGCTTTAAGGGGGAGAAGGACACCGGGGAGCTGTTTTTT

clone size: NA
J gene: TRBJ2-2
V gene: TRBV5-1
D gene: TRBD1
CDR3 protein: CASSLYQGVVGELFF
CDR3 DNA: TGCGCCAGCAGCTTGTACCAGGGGGTCGTCGGGGAGCTGTTTTTT

clone size: NA
J gene: TRBJ1-1
V gene: TRBV7-9
D gene: NA
CDR3 protein: CASSRETGAFF
CDR3 DNA: TGTGCCAGCAGTAGGGAGACTGGGGCTTTCTTT

clone size: NA
J gene: TRBJ2-7
V gene: TRBV28
D gene: NA
CDR3 protein: CASSYWTAASYEQYF
CDR3 DNA: TGTGCCAGCAGCTACTGGACAGCCGCCTCCTACGAGCAGTACTTC

clone size: NA
J gene: TRBJ1-2
V gene: TRBV12-3/TRBV12-4
D gene: NA
CDR3 protein: CASYGAGEGYTF
CDR3 DNA: TGTGCCAGCTACGGGGCAGGGGAGGGCTACACCTTC

clone size: few
J gene: TRBJ1-1
V gene: TRBV19
D gene: TRBD1
CDR3 protein: CASRADRVGVRGPRAFF
CDR3 DNA: TGTGCCAGTAGAGCTGACAGGGTCGGTGTACGCGGACCAAGAGCTTTCTTT

clone size: NA
J gene: TRBJ2-5
V gene: TRBV7-2
D gene: TRBD2
CDR3 protein: CASSLAGTTQETQYF
CDR3 DNA: TGTGCCAGCAGCTTAGCGGGGACTACCCAAGAGACCCAGTACTTC

clone size: NA
J gene: TRBJ2-7
V gene: TRBV5-1
D gene: TRBD1
CDR3 protein: CASSSGTGEYEQYF
CDR3 DNA: TGCGCCAGCAGCTCCGGGACAGGGGAGTACGAGCAGTACTTC

clone size: NA
J gene: TRBJ2-5
V gene: TRBV5-5
D gene: NA
CDR3 protein: CASSFQQETQYF
CDR3 DNA: TGTGCCAGCAGCTTCCAGCAAGAGACCCAGTACTTC

clone size: NA
J gene: TRBJ1-2
V gene: TRBV7-9
D gene: TRBD1
CDR3 protein: CASSFLGQGYGYTF
CDR3 DNA: TGTGCCAGCAGCTTTCTTGGACAGGGTTACGGCTACACCTTC

clone size: NA
J gene: TRBJ2-5
V gene: TRBV11-2
D gene: TRBD1
CDR3 protein: CASSLRKTGLLETQYF
CDR3 DNA: TGTGCCAGCAGCTTGCGGAAGACAGGGCTGTTGGAGACCCAGTACTTC

clone size: NA
J gene: TRBJ1-1
V gene: TRBV12-3/TRBV12-4
D gene: NA
CDR3 protein: CASSLKGGTEAFF
CDR3 DNA: TGTGCCAGCAGTTTAAAGGGGGGGACTGAAGCTTTCTTT

clone size: NA
J gene: TRBJ1-4
V gene: TRBV9
D gene: NA
CDR3 protein: CASSVDHREGEKLFF
CDR3 DNA: TGTGCCAGCAGCGTAGATCACAGGGAAGGTGAAAAACTGTTTTTT

clone size: once
J gene: TRBJ2-1
V gene: TRBV29-1
D gene: TRBD2
CDR3 protein: CSSQTSGGPNEQFF
CDR3 DNA: TGCAGCTCCCAGACTAGCGGGGGGCCCAATGAGCAGTTCTTC

clone size: NA
J gene: TRBJ2-1
V gene: TRBV6-5
D gene: NA
CDR3 protein: CASSKWGQQNEQFF
CDR3 DNA: TGTGCCAGCAGTAAATGGGGCCAGCAAAATGAGCAGTTCTTC

clone size: few
J gene: TRBJ1-2
V gene: TRBV5-1
D gene: NA
CDR3 protein: CASSLGFFGTTANYGYTF
CDR3 DNA: TGCGCCAGCAGCTTGGGTTTCTTCGGGACAACTGCTAACTATGGCTACACCTTC

clone size: NA
J gene: TRBJ1-1
V gene: TRBV18
D gene: TRBD1
CDR3 protein: CASSSRDRVRKNTEAFF
CDR3 DNA: TGTGCCAGCTCATCGAGAGACAGGGTAAGGAAGAACACTGAAGCTTTCTTT

clone size: NA
J gene: TRBJ1-6
V gene: TRBV3-1/TRBV3-2
D gene: NA
CDR3 protein: CASSQDPGAGNSPLHF
CDR3 DNA: TGTGCCAGCAGCCAAGATCCAGGGGCAGGGAATTCACCCCTCCACTTT

clone size: once
J gene: TRBJ1-2
V gene: TRBV15
D gene: NA
CDR3 protein: CATSSGGSGRKYGYTF
CDR3 DNA: TGTGCCACCAGCAGCGGTGGATCCGGGAGAAAATATGGCTACACCTTC

clone size: NA
J gene: TRBJ1-2
V gene: TRBV14
D gene: TRBD1
CDR3 protein: CASSQVGTGENGYTF
CDR3 DNA: TGTGCCAGCAGCCAAGTAGGGACAGGGGAGAATGGCTACACCTTC

clone size: NA
J gene: TRBJ2-5
V gene: TRBV3-1/TRBV3-2
D gene: NA
CDR3 protein: CASSQEGAGTQYF
CDR3 DNA: TGTGCCAGCAGCCAAGAGGGGGCAGGGACCCAGTACTTC

clone size: NA
J gene: TRBJ2-3
V gene: TRBV15
D gene: NA
CDR3 protein: CATTGARDTQYF
CDR3 DNA: TGTGCCACCACAGGGGCCCGAGATACGCAGTATTTT

clone size: NA
J gene: TRBJ1-6
V gene: TRBV4-1
D gene: TRBD1
CDR3 protein: CASSQGQGAGYNSPLHF
CDR3 DNA: TGCGCCAGCAGCCAAGGCCAGGGGGCTGGCTATAATTCACCCCTCCACTTT

clone size: NA
J gene: TRBJ2-1
V gene: TRBV7-9
D gene: NA
CDR3 protein: CASSFSRRYNEQFF
CDR3 DNA: TGTGCCAGCAGCTTTTCGCGTCGATACAATGAGCAGTTCTTC

clone size: NA
J gene: TRBJ1-2
V gene: TRBV5-5
D gene: NA
CDR3 protein: CASSFRTAYGYTF
CDR3 DNA: TGTGCCAGCAGCTTCCGCACTGCATATGGCTACACCTTC

clone size: NA
J gene: TRBJ2-5
V gene: TRBV28
D gene: NA
CDR3 protein: CASSFSLEPGRETQYF
CDR3 DNA: TGTGCCAGCAGTTTCTCTCTAGAACCCGGTAGGGAGACCCAGTACTTC

clone size: NA
J gene: TRBJ1-3
V gene: TRBV15
D gene: NA
CDR3 protein: CATSRARAATQAGNTIYF
CDR3 DNA: TGTGCCACCAGCAGAGCGCGGGCCGCAACCCAGGCTGGAAACACCATATATTTT

clone size: NA
J gene: TRBJ1-2
V gene: TRBV5-5
D gene: TRBD1
CDR3 protein: CASSSERDRISNGYTF
CDR3 DNA: TGTGCCAGCAGCTCGGAGAGGGACAGAATCTCGAATGGCTACACCTTC

clone size: NA
J gene: TRBJ1-3
V gene: TRBV27
D gene: TRBD1
CDR3 protein: CASSFDRGPGNTIYF
CDR3 DNA: TGTGCCAGCAGTTTCGACAGGGGACCTGGAAACACCATATATTTT

clone size: NA
J gene: TRBJ1-6
V gene: TRBV28
D gene: TRBD1
CDR3 protein: CASTPAGTGLEGSSYNSPLHF
CDR3 DNA: TGTGCCAGCACCCCAGCCGGGACAGGCCTTGAGGGCAGCTCCTATAATTCACCCCTCCACTTT

clone size: once
J gene: TRBJ1-2
V gene: TRBV7-9
D gene: TRBD1
CDR3 protein: CASSEGTGGPYGYTF
CDR3 DNA: TGTGCCAGCAGCGAAGGGACAGGGGGCCCCTATGGCTACACCTTC

clone size: NA
J gene: TRBJ1-2
V gene: TRBV28
D gene: TRBD1
CDR3 protein: CASSLSQGVGGYTF
CDR3 DNA: TGTGCCAGCAGTCTATCCCAGGGGGTAGGTGGCTACACCTTC

clone size: NA
J gene: TRBJ1-2
V gene: TRBV10-3
D gene: TRBD1
CDR3 protein: CAISDGQGYYGYTF
CDR3 DNA: TGTGCCATCAGTGATGGACAGGGTTATTATGGCTACACCTTC

clone size: once
J gene: TRBJ2-1
V gene: TRBV28
D gene: TRBD1
CDR3 protein: CASSFHRTGYNEQFF
CDR3 DNA: TGTGCCAGCAGTTTCCACCGGACAGGGTACAATGAGCAGTTCTTC

clone size: NA
J gene: TRBJ2-7
V gene: TRBV4-1
D gene: TRBD2
CDR3 protein: CASSQTTSGGGLGTGGQYF
CDR3 DNA: TGCGCCAGCAGCCAGACCACTAGCGGGGGGGGTCTGGGGACGGGCGGGCAGTACTTC